Here is one T cell receptor beta chain with its context. The source of the sample is a study of T cell repertoires in cytomegalovirus infection. V shed 3 bases and J 7 bases; nucleotides not matched to a gene: 10. This CDR3 has 16 amino acids. Germline assignment: CDR1 SGHNT and CDR2 YYREEE (reference sequence). TCRdb reanalysed the reads using MiXCR and keeps one entry per CDR3 protein. The table has hundreds of thousands of distinct CDR3 sequences, 15% to 20% seen once. The chain recombines TRBV5-4 with TRBJ1-4, with 9 bases matching TRBD1. Sequenced: PBMCs. The sequence derives from a human donor in good health (CMV status not recorded). Some clones in this sample may be carry-over from other donors' samples. The CDR3 protein is CASSWNRGRDTEKLFF. CDR3 nucleotides: TGTGCCAGCAGCTGGAACAGGGGGCGGGACACTGAAAAACTGTTTTTT.